These T cell receptor beta chains were read from a single sample in a study of T-cell memory formation after mild COVID-19. TCRdb reprocessed the 5' RACE reads with MiXCR, giving one entry per CDR3 protein. Among about 110,000 distinct CDR3 sequences listed, 13% to 15% were seen once. Specimen: PBMCs or a T cell subset sorted from them (not recorded which). The source of these receptors is a man younger than 35 who had mild COVID-19 (a few samples of this study predate the infection). Cell type and time point are not known. The CDR3 runs from the conserved cysteine through the conserved F or W. The D gene is left open where the match is weak. Where a row states a size, it is once, few, many or the class of an expanded clone; other rows omit it.

D | length | size | J | V | CDR3 | DNA
NA | 14 | few | TRBJ2-2 | TRBV6-5 | CASSYSGGGGELFF | TGTGCCAGCAGTTACTCGGGGGGCGGCGGGGAGCTGTTTTTT
NA | 16 | NA | TRBJ1-2 | TRBV4-2 | CASSQEHAAHDYGYTF | TGTGCCAGCAGCCAAGAGCACGCTGCCCACGACTATGGCTACACCTTC
NA | 15 | few | TRBJ2-1 | TRBV6-5 | CASSYSRGGYNEQFF | TGTGCCAGCAGTTACTCGAGGGGCGGATACAATGAGCAGTTCTTC
TRBD1 | 15 | NA | TRBJ2-1 | TRBV7-9 | CASSKRTGKNNEQFF | TGTGCCAGCAGCAAAAGGACAGGGAAAAACAATGAGCAGTTCTTC
NA | 15 | NA | TRBJ2-2 | TRBV6-5 | CASSYDQGGAGELFF | TGTGCCAGCAGTTACGATCAGGGAGGAGCCGGGGAGCTGTTTTTT
NA | 15 | few | TRBJ2-3 | TRBV24-1 | CATSGPPGLRDTQYF | TGTGCCACCAGTGGTCCTCCGGGACTTAGAGATACGCAGTATTTT
TRBD1 | 14 | few | TRBJ2-3 | TRBV6-5 | CASSSQGETDTQYF | TGTGCCAGCAGTTCACAGGGGGAAACAGATACGCAGTATTTT
NA | 15 | many | TRBJ2-3 | TRBV6-5 | CASRQQGYGTDTQYF | TGTGCCAGCAGACAGCAGGGTTATGGCACAGATACGCAGTATTTT
TRBD2 | 15 | few | TRBJ2-5 | TRBV7-9 | CASSGSLAGRETQYF | TGTGCCAGCAGCGGGAGTCTAGCGGGACGAGAGACCCAGTACTTC
TRBD1 | 14 | many | TRBJ1-1 | TRBV6-5 | CASSPGQGYTEAFF | TGTGCCAGCAGTCCCGGACAGGGCTACACTGAAGCTTTCTTT
TRBD1 | 13 | few | TRBJ2-7 | TRBV4-3 | CASGQGRTSEQYF | TGCGCCAGCGGACAGGGGCGGACGTCCGAGCAGTACTTC
TRBD2 | 20 | few | TRBJ2-3 | TRBV5-1 | CASSFARRDWSGGVPDTQYF | TGCGCCAGCAGCTTTGCCAGGAGGGATTGGAGCGGGGGAGTCCCAGATACGCAGTATTTT
NA | 15 | few | TRBJ2-1 | TRBV7-2 | CASSLSSDPYNEQFF | TGTGCCAGCAGCTTATCTAGTGACCCTTACAATGAGCAGTTCTTC
NA | 11 | few | TRBJ1-1 | TRBV19 | CATLLGTEAFF | TGTGCCACCCTACTTGGAACTGAAGCTTTCTTT
TRBD2 | 17 | few | TRBJ2-3 | TRBV20-1 | CSARGGTSGGYTDTQYF | TGCAGTGCTAGAGGAGGAACTAGCGGGGGATACACAGATACGCAGTATTTT
TRBD1 | 15 | few | TRBJ1-6 | TRBV28 | CASSLPGQGASPLHF | TGTGCCAGCAGTCTACCGGGACAGGGAGCTTCACCCCTCCACTTT
NA | 14 | NA | TRBJ1-1 | TRBV28 | CASSLPRSNTEAFF | TGTGCCAGCAGTTTACCCCGTTCGAACACTGAAGCTTTCTTT
NA | 15 | many | TRBJ2-7 | TRBV10-3 | CAISESSGTDHEQYF | TGTGCCATCAGTGAGTCGAGCGGGACAGATCACGAGCAGTACTTC
NA | 13 | few | TRBJ2-2 | TRBV12-3/TRBV12-4 | CASSGTPTGELFF | TGTGCCAGCAGCGGGACTCCCACCGGGGAGCTGTTTTTT
TRBD2 | 16 | NA | TRBJ2-1 | TRBV27 | CATNTPGLAGYNEQFF | TGTGCCACAAACACCCCTGGGCTAGCGGGGTACAATGAGCAGTTCTTC
NA | 14 | few | TRBJ2-3 | TRBV6-2/TRBV6-3 | CASIGHPGADTQYF | TGTGCCAGCATCGGACACCCTGGCGCAGATACGCAGTATTTT
NA | 16 | NA | TRBJ1-2 | TRBV6-5 | CASSSVTGFTDYGYTF | TGTGCCAGCAGTTCCGTAACAGGGTTCACGGACTATGGCTACACCTTC
NA | 14 | many | TRBJ2-1 | TRBV15 | CATSIQSSYNEQFF | TGTGCCACCAGCATTCAGAGCTCCTACAATGAGCAGTTCTTC